The entry below describes one TCR beta chain. The antigen remains undetermined. The sample comes from a study of CD8+ T cells in alopecia areata. Germline CDR1 and CDR2: SGHDN and FVKESK. V was pared by 3 bases and J by 0 bases, with 12 bases between. The CDR3 totals 15 residues. Study conclusions and caveats: A great number of expanded lesional clones endured in scalp and blood during tofacitinib.

Treatment noted: oral pan-JAK inhibitor, 5-10 mg twice daily. Extraction and reverse transcription of RNA yielded cDNA as the sequencing template. Sequencing used immunoSEQ multiplex PCR; TCRdb keeps in-frame clones, though not all of them. The sample has roughly 120,000 clones; around three fifths are singletons. This receptor was obtained from a human donor with alopecia areata. The chain recombines TRBV14 with TRBJ2-7; D is ambiguous. The sample was CD4+ T cells sorted from blood, taken at week 24, from a patient treated with tofacitinib. The CDR3 DNA follows: TGTGCCAGCAGCCAGGGGTCGGCGAGCTCCTACGAGCAGTACTTC. Its translation: CASSQGSASSYEQYF.